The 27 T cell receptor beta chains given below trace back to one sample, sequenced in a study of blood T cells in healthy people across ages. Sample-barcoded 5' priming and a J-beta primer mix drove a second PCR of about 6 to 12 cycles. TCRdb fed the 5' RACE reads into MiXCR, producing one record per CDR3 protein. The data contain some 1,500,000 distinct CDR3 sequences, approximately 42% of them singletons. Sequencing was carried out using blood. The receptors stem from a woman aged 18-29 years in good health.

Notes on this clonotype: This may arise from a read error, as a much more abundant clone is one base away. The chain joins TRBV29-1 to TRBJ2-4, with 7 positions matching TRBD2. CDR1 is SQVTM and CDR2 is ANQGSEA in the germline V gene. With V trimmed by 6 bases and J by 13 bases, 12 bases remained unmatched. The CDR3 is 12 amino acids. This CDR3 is CSVGDYTNEQYF. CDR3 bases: TGCAGCGTGGGGGACTATACAAATGAGCAGTACTTC.

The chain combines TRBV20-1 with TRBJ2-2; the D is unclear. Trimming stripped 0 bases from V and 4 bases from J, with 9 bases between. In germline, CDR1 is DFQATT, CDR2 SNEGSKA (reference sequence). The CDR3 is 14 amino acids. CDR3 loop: CSAREQVVTGELFF. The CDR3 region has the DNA TGCAGTGCTAGAGAGCAGGTGGTCACCGGGGAGCTGTTTTTT.

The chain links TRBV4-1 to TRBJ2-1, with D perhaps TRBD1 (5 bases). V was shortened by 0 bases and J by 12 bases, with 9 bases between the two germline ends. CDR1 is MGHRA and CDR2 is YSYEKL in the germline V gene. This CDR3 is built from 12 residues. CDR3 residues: CASSQDNRMQFF. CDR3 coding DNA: TGCGCCAGCAGCCAAGACAACAGGATGCAGTTCTTC.

CDR3: CASSSMTSGRANEQFF. The CDR3 DNA sequence: TGTGCCAGCAGTTCGATGACTAGCGGGAGGGCCAATGAGCAGTTCTTC. The gene calls are TRBV27 and TRBJ2-1; 14 positions agree with TRBD2. The V gene's germline CDR1 is MNHEY and CDR2 SMNVEV (reference sequence). CDR3 length equals 16 residues. V lost 4 bases and J lost 6; bases outside the gene matches: 5.

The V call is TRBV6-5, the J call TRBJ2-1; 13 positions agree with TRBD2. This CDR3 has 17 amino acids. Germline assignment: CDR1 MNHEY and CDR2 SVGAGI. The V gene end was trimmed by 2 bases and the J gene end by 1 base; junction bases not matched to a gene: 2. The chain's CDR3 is CASSYVTSGGSYNEQFF. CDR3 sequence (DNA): TGTGCCAGCAGTTACGTGACTAGCGGGGGGTCCTACAATGAGCAGTTCTTC.

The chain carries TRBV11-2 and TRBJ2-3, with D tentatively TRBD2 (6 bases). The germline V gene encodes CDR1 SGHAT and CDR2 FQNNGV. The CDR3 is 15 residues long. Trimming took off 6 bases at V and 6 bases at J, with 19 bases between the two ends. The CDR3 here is CASRPPTVAGDTQYF. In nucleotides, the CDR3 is TGTGCCAGCAGACCACCTACAGTCGCGGGGGATACGCAGTATTTT.

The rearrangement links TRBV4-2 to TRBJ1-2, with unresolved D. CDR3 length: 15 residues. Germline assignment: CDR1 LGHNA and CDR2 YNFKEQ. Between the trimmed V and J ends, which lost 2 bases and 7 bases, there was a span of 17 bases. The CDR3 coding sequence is TGTGCCAGCAGCCAATTCATGAAAGCCTCAGGTGGCTACACCTTC. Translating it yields CASSQFMKASGGYTF.

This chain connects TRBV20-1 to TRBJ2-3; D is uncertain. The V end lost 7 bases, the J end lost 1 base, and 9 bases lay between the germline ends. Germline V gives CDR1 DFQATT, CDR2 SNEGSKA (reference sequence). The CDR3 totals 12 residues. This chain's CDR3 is CSVPQRTDTQYF. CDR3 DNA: TGCAGTGTACCCCAGCGCACAGATACGCAGTATTTT.

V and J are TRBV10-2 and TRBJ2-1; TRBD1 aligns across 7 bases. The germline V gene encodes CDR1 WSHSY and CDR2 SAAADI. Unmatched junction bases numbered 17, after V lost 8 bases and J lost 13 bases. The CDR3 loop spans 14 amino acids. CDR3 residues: CASPEFTGTETQFF. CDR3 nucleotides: TGCGCCAGCCCAGAATTTACAGGGACAGAGACCCAGTTCTTC.

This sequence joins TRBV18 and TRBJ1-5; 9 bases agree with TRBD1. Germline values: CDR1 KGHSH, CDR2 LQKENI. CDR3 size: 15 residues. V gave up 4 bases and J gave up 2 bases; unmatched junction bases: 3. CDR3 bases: TGTGCCAGCTCACATCGGACAGGGGGCAATCAGCCCCAGCATTTT. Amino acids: CASSHRTGGNQPQHF.

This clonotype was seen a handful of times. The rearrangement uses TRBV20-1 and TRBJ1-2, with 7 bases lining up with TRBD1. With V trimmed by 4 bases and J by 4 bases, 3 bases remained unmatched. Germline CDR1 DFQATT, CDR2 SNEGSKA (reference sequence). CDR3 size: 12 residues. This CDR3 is CSANRDSYGYTF. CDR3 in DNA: TGCAGTGCTAACAGGGACAGCTATGGCTACACCTTC.

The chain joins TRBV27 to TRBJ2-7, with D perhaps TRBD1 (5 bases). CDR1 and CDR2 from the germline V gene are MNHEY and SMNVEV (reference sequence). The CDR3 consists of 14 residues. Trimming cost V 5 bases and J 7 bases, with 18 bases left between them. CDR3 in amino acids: CASSPATVYNEQYF. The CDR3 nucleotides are TGTGCCAGCAGTCCCGCGACAGTGTACAATGAGCAGTACTTC.

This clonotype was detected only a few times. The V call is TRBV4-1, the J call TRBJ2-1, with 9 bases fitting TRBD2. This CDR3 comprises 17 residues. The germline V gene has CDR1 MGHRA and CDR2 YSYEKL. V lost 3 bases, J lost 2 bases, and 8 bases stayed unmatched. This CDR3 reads CASSQRGGRRAYNEQFF. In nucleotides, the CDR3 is TGCGCCAGCAGCCAGCGGGGGGGCCGACGGGCCTACAATGAGCAGTTCTTC.

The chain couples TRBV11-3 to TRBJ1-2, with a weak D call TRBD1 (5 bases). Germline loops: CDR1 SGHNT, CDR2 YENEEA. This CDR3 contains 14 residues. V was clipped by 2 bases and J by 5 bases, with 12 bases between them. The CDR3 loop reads CASSLPGTAYGYTF. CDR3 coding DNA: TGTGCCAGCAGCTTACCCGGGACTGCTTATGGCTACACCTTC. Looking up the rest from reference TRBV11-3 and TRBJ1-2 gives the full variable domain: EAGVVQSPRYKIIEKKQPVAFWCNPISGHNTLYWYLQNLGQGPELLIRYENEEAVDDSQLPKDRFSAERLKGVDSTLKIQPAELGDSAVYLCASSLPGTAYGYTFGSGTRLTVV.

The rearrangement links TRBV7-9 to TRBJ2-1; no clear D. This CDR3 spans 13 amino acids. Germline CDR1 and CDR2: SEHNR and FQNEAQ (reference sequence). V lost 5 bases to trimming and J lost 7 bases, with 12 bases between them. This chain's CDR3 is CASSTGPLNEQFF. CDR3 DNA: TGTGCCAGCAGCACCGGTCCCTTAAATGAGCAGTTCTTC.

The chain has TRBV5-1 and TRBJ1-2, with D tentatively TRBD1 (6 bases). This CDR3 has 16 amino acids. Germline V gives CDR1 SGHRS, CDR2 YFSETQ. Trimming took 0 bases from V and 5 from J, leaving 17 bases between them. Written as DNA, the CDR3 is TGCGCCAGCAGCTTGGCTGGGGCGTTCCAGGGGTATGGCTACACCTTC. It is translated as CASSLAGAFQGYGYTF.

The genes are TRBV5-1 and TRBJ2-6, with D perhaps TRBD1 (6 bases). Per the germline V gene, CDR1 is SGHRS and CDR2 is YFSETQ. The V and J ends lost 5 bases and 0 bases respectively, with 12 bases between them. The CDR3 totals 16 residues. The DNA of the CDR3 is TGCGCCAGCAGTGTACAGGGAAGCTCTGGGGCCAACGTCCTGACTTTC. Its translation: CASSVQGSSGANVLTF.

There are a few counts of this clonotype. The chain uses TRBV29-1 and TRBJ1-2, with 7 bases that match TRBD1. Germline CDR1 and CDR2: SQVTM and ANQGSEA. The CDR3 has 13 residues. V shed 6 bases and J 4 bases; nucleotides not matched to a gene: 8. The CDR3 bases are TGCAGCGTCATGACAGGGCAAAGCTATGGCTACACCTTC. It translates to CSVMTGQSYGYTF.

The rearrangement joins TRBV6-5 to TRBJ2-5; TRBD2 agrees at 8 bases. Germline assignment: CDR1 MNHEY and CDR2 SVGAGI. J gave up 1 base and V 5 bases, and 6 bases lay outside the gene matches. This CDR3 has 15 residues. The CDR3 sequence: CASSQGGLAQETQYF. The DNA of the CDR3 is TGTGCCAGCAGTCAAGGCGGACTAGCCCAAGAGACCCAGTACTTC.

This CDR3 is CASSVTAGSYEQYF. The DNA for the CDR3 is TGTGCCAGCAGCGTAACCGCTGGAAGCTACGAGCAGTACTTC. The rearrangement links TRBV9 to TRBJ2-7; D is unclear. This CDR3 region has 14 residues. Germline V gene data show CDR1 as SGDLS and CDR2 as YYNGEE. V lost 1 base to trimming and J lost 3 bases, with 11 bases between them.

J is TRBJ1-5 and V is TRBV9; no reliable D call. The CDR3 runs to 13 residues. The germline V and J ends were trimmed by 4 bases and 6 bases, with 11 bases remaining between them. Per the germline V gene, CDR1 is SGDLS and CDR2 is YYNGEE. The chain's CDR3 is CASSPDWSQPQHF. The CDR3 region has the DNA TGTGCCAGCAGCCCAGACTGGAGTCAGCCCCAGCATTTT.

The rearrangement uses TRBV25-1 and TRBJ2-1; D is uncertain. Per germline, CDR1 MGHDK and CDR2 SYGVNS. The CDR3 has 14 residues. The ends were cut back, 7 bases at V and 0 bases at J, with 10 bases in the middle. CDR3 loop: CASIPPGSYNEQFF. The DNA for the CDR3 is TGTGCCAGCATCCCCCCCGGCTCCTACAATGAGCAGTTCTTC.

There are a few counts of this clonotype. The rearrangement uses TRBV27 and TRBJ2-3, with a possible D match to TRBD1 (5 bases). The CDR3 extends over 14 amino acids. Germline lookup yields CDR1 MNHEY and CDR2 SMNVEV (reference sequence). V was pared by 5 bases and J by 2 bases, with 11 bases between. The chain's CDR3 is CASSRRQNTDTQYF. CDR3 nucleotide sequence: TGTGCCAGCAGTCGGAGACAGAACACAGATACGCAGTATTTT.

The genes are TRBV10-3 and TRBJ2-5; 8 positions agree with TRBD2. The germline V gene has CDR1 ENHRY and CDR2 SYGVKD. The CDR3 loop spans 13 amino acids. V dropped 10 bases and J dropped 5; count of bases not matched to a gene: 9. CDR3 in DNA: TGTGCCACGGCCAGGACTAGCCGGGAGACCCAGTACTTC. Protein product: CATARTSRETQYF.

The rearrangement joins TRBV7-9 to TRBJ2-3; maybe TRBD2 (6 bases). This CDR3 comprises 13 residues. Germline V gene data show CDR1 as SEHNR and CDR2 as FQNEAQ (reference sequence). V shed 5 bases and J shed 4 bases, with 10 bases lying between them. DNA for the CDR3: TGTGCCAGCAGCACGAGCGGGCCAGATACGCAGTATTTT. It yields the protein CASSTSGPDTQYF. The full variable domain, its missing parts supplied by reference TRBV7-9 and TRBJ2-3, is DTGVSQNPRHKITKRGQNVTFRCDPISEHNRLYWYRQTLGQGPEFLTYFQNEAQLEKSRLLSDRFSAERPKGSFSTLEIQRTEQGDSAMYLCASSTSGPDTQYFGPGTRLTVL.

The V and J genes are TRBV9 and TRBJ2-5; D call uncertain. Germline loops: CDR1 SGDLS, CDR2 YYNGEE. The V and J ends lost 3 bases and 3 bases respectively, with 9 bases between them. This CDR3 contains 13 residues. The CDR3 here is CASSGWGEETQYF. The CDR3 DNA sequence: TGTGCCAGCAGCGGCTGGGGTGAAGAGACCCAGTACTTC.

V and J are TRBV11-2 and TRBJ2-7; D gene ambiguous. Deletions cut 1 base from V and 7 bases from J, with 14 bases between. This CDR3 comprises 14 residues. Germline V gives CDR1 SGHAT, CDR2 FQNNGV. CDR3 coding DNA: TGTGCCAGCAGCTTAGGTAGTGCATCGAGTGAGCAGTACTTC. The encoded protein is CASSLGSASSEQYF.